Shown below are 20 T cell receptor beta chains from a single sample sequenced in a study of T cell clonality in common variable immunodeficiency. Clones were sequenced by immunoSEQ multiplex PCR, and TCRdb holds only the in-frame ones, with some missing. This sample has some 64,000 clones, each found more than once. The sequencing sample was made of peripheral blood mononuclear cells. These receptors came from a person aged 18-70 years in good health.

This clone was counted at least ten times. The CDR3 end lies 3 residues beyond the end of the read and is filled in from the germline J gene. V gene TRBV14 combines with J gene TRBJ1-4; 7 bases align to TRBD1. V trimming: 5 bases; J trimming: 2 bases; junction bases outside the gene matches: 2. In germline, CDR1 is SGHDN, CDR2 FVKESK. This CDR3 comprises 14 residues. The DNA read from the CDR3 is TGTGCCAGCAGCTCGGGACAGACTAATGAAAAA. It is translated as CASSSGQTNEK. The whole CDR3 reads CASSSGQTNEKLFF.

This clone was seen repeatedly, ten times or more. The CDR3 end falls 3 residues outside the read, so it is completed with the germline J gene. The chain employs TRBV30 and TRBJ1-5, with 8 bases that match TRBD1. The V gene's germline CDR1 is GTSNPN and CDR2 SVGIG (reference sequence). The ends lost 1 base at V and 4 bases at J; junction bases unmatched: 6. This CDR3 spans 15 amino acids. Here the CDR3 reads CAWSGGTGLNQPQHF. CDR3 DNA (partial): TGTGCCTGGAGTGGCGGGACAGGCCTTAATCAGCCC. Complete variable domain (other parts from reference TRBV30 and TRBJ1-5): SQTIHQWPATLVQPVGSPLSLECTVEGTSNPNLYWYRQAAGRGLQLLFYSVGIGQISSEVPQNLSASRPQDRQFILSSKKLLLSDSGFYLCAWSGGTGLNQPQHFGDGTRLSIL.

This clone appeared many times. Read data end 3 residues before the CDR3 end; the end is taken from the germline J gene. The V and J genes are TRBV20-1 and TRBJ2-7; 9 nucleotides line up with TRBD1. Germline V CDR1 and CDR2: DFQATT, SNEGSKA (reference sequence). J gave up 5 bases and V 2 bases, and 10 bases lay outside the gene matches. The CDR3 loop spans 15 amino acids. CDR3 sequence reads: CSARNPGTGSDEQYF. Partial CDR3 DNA: TGCAGTGCTAGAAATCCCGGGACAGGGAGCGACGAG.

This clone appeared many times. The DNA ends 3 residues before the CDR3 does, and the rest of the CDR3 is filled in from the germline J gene. The V and J genes are TRBV5-1 and TRBJ1-4; the D is unclear. CDR1 SGHRS and CDR2 YFSETQ come from the germline V gene. The CDR3 is made up of 13 amino acids. Between the trimmed V and J ends, which lost 0 bases and 5 bases, there was a span of 5 bases. The CDR3 protein is CASSLDRNEKLFF. CDR3 DNA, as far as it was read: TGCGCCAGCAGCTTGGACAGAAATGAAAAA.

This clone was seen ten or more times. This CDR3 is CASSILPIAVPTDTQYF. Partial CDR3 DNA: TGTGCCAGTAGTATTCTGCCCATAGCGGTACCCACAGATACG. The chain has TRBV19 and TRBJ2-3, with D possibly matching TRBD2 (6 bases). The read terminates 3 residues before the CDR3 end, so the remaining end is supplied by the germline J gene. The CDR3 consists of 17 residues. Per the germline V gene, CDR1 is LNHDA and CDR2 is SQIVND (reference sequence). Trimming left V 3 bases short and J 2 bases short, with 18 bases between.

This clone showed up many times. The read terminates 3 residues ahead of where the CDR3 ends, so the germline J gene completes it. The V and J genes are TRBV30 and TRBJ1-2, with unresolved D. The germline V gene encodes CDR1 GTSNPN and CDR2 SVGIG (reference sequence). This CDR3 contains 13 residues. V was pared by 1 base and J by 1 base, with 7 bases between. CDR3 protein: CAWSANRNYGYTF. The DNA read from the CDR3 is TGTGCCTGGAGTGCTAACCGTAACTATGGC.

This clone was recorded many times. The CDR3: CASSPTGNTEAFF. Partial CDR3 DNA: TGCGCCAGCAGTCCGACAGGTAACACTGAA. The chain is built from TRBV5-1 and TRBJ1-1; possibly TRBD1 for D (6 bases). Read sequence stops 3 residues before the CDR3 end, and the germline J gene provides the missing end. Trimming cost V 5 bases and J 2 bases, with 10 bases left between them. This CDR3 contains 13 residues. Germline values: CDR1 SGHRS, CDR2 YFSETQ.

This clone was observed many times. The CDR3 end is not reached by the read, which stops 3 residues before it; the germline J gene fills it in. The chain has TRBV20-1 and TRBJ1-6; 8 bases are shared with TRBD1. The CDR3 length is 13 residues. The germline V gene encodes CDR1 DFQATT and CDR2 SNEGSKA (reference sequence). Trimming took 3 bases from V and 5 from J; bases not matched to a gene: 0. The part of the CDR3 DNA that was read is TGCAGTGCTAGGGGACAGGATAATTCACCC. Its protein is CSARGQDNSP. The CDR3 in full is CSARGQDNSPLHF.

The sample holds many counts of this clone. CDR3 amino acids: CSYYGTSGDTDTQYF. The CDR3 bases that were read are TGCAGTTATTACGGGACTAGCGGGGACACAGATACG. The chain has TRBV20-1 and TRBJ2-3; TRBD2 matches at 13 bases. The CDR3 is cut off 3 residues early in the read; its end comes from the germline J gene. Germline lookup yields CDR1 DFQATT and CDR2 SNEGSKA (reference sequence). This CDR3 has 15 amino acids. V gave up 8 bases and J gave up 2 bases; unmatched junction bases: 7.

Many counts were recorded for this clone. The read halts 3 residues ahead of the CDR3 end, with the missing end drawn from the germline J gene. The chain combines TRBV9 with TRBJ2-1; 8 positions match TRBD2. The CDR3 covers 16 residues. J was trimmed by 6 bases and V by 5 bases; bases with no gene match: 13. Germline V gives CDR1 SGDLS, CDR2 YYNGEE. CDR3 DNA (partial): TGTGCCAGCAGTGGCCAGCGGGAGATAAACCGCAATGAG. It translates to CASSGQREINRNE. The entire CDR3 protein is CASSGQREINRNEQFF. Supplemented by reference TRBV9 and TRBJ2-1, the full variable domain reads DSGVTQTPKHLITATGQRVTLRCSPRSGDLSVYWYQQSLDQGLQFLIQYYNGEERAKGNILERFSAQQFPDLHSELNLSSLELGDSALYFCASSGQREINRNEQFFGPGTRLTVL.

This clone came up many times. The read is 3 residues too short to cover the CDR3 end, so that end is filled in from the germline J gene. The V call is TRBV12-3 or TRBV12-4, the J call TRBJ2-1; a weak D match, TRBD1 (5 bases). This CDR3 contains 14 residues. Trimming took 3 bases from V and 7 from J, leaving 13 bases between them. This CDR3 reads CASSFVGPGNEQFF. Partial CDR3 DNA: TGTGCCAGCAGTTTTGTGGGGCCAGGGAATGAG.

This clone was counted many times. The read ends 3 residues before the CDR3 terminus; that terminus is restored from the germline J gene. The chain has TRBV5-5 and TRBJ1-5, with D possibly being TRBD1 (5 bases). The V end lost 1 base, the J end lost 4 bases, and 12 bases lay between the germline ends. The germline V gene encodes CDR1 SGHKS and CDR2 YYEKEE (reference sequence). CDR3 length equals 15 residues. The covered CDR3 bases are TGTGCCAGCAGCTTGACGGGGGTTTGGAATCAGCCC. Amino acid sequence: CASSLTGVWNQP. The CDR3 as a whole reads CASSLTGVWNQPQHF.

This clone has at least ten counts. The CDR3 end lies 3 residues beyond the end of the read and is filled in from the germline J gene. The rearrangement links TRBV5-1 to TRBJ2-1; 11 bases fit TRBD2. This CDR3 contains 15 residues. After removal of 4 bases from V and 4 bases from J, the junction contained 4 bases not matched to a gene. The germline V gene has CDR1 SGHRS and CDR2 YFSETQ. The sequenced CDR3 bases are TGCGCCAGCAGCCCCGGGACTAGCGGTTACAATGAG. Residues: CASSPGTSGYNE. Given in full, the CDR3 is CASSPGTSGYNEQFF.

In its sample, this clone was seen a few times. The part of the CDR3 DNA that was read is TGCAGTGCTGCGACGGGGGGCGACCAGCCC. This encodes CSAATGGDQP. The CDR3 as a whole reads CSAATGGDQPQHF. This chain joins TRBV20-1 and TRBJ1-5; a possible D gene is TRBD1 (6 bases). Coverage ceases 3 residues before the CDR3 finishes, and the germline J gene fills in the end. Trimming cost V 5 bases and J 7 bases, with 15 bases left between them. This CDR3 is built from 13 residues. Germline CDR1 reads DFQATT; CDR2 reads SNEGSKA (reference sequence).

This clone has a count of ten or more. The covered CDR3 bases are TGTGCCAGCAGCCCAACCACAGGGAACTATGGC. Protein sequence: CASSPTTGNYG. From start to end, the CDR3 is CASSPTTGNYGYTF. The rearrangement links TRBV7-3 to TRBJ1-2, with D possibly matching TRBD1 (6 bases). The DNA ends 3 residues before the CDR3 does, and the rest of the CDR3 is filled in from the germline J gene. V was pared by 5 bases and J by 2 bases, with 12 bases between. The germline V gene encodes CDR1 SGHTA and CDR2 FQGTGA. This CDR3 has 14 residues.

This clone was detected many times. Coverage ceases 3 residues before the CDR3 finishes, and the germline J gene fills in the end. This chain connects TRBV5-4 to TRBJ2-4, with 8 bases that match TRBD2. Germline CDR1 and CDR2: SGHNT and YYREEE (reference sequence). The CDR3 has 13 residues. The sequenced CDR3 bases are TGTGCCAGCAGCTTGGATCAAGCGGGGGTT. This encodes CASSLDQAGV. Given in full, the CDR3 is CASSLDQAGVQYF. The whole variable domain, filled in from reference TRBV5-4 and TRBJ2-4, reads ETGVTQSPTHLIKTRGQQVTLRCSSQSGHNTVSWYQQALGQGPQFIFQYYREEENGRGNFPPRFSGLQFPNYSSELNVNALELDDSALYLCASSLDQAGVQYFGAGTRLSVL.

This clone was counted ten times or more. CDR3 DNA, as far as it was read: TGTGCCATCAAGGCGGGGCCGTCGGACTATGGC. It specifies CAIKAGPSDYG. The CDR3, in full, reads CAIKAGPSDYGYTF. This chain uses TRBV10-3 with TRBJ1-2; D perhaps matches TRBD1 (5 bases). With the read ending 3 residues before the CDR3 end, the germline J gene is used to fill in that end. CDR1 and CDR2 from the germline V gene are ENHRY and SYGVKD. The V end lost 7 bases, the J end lost 3 bases, and 15 bases lay between the germline ends. This CDR3 comprises 14 residues.

This clone was found many times. The CDR3 end is not reached by the read, which stops 3 residues before it; the germline J gene fills it in. The rearrangement links TRBV12-3 or TRBV12-4 to TRBJ2-3; 8 bases agree with TRBD2. The V gene end was trimmed by 6 bases and the J gene end by 8 bases; junction bases not matched to a gene: 10. The CDR3 extends over 14 amino acids. The CDR3 loop reads CASSPGLDLGTQYF. The sequenced CDR3 bases are TGTGCCAGCAGCCCGGGACTAGATTTAGGTACG.

This clone occurred many times. From the germline J gene comes the end of the CDR3, since the read stops 3 residues before it. The genes are TRBV5-1 and TRBJ2-3; tentatively, D is TRBD1 (6 bases). Germline V gene data show CDR1 as SGHRS and CDR2 as YFSETQ. The CDR3 contains 14 residues. Deletions cut 4 bases from V and 4 bases from J, with 13 bases between. The covered CDR3 bases are TGCGCCAGCAGCCTCCATGGACAGCCAGATACG. This encodes CASSLHGQPDT. From start to end, the CDR3 is CASSLHGQPDTQYF.

This clone was observed many times. Sequencing ends 3 residues short of the CDR3 end; the germline J gene provides the rest. J is TRBJ1-1 and V is TRBV12-3 or TRBV12-4; D possibly corresponds to TRBD1 (6 bases). The CDR3 loop spans 14 amino acids. Between the trimmed V and J ends, which lost 1 base and 1 base, there was a span of 7 bases. Partial CDR3 DNA: TGTGCCAGCAGTTTAGTAGGGGGGAACACTGAA. As protein: CASSLVGGNTE. The whole CDR3 sequence reads CASSLVGGNTEAFF.